Listed below are T cell receptor beta chains from one sample, sequenced in a study of T cells expressing NK-cell markers. Each CDR3 protein gets one entry in TCRdb, which reprocessed the 5' RACE reads and gives no DNA. This repertoire includes about 460,000 distinct CDR3 sequences. Sequenced input: blood T cells: a sorted CD56 or NKG2C T cell subset, CD4+ or CD8+ T cells, or bulk PBMC T cells (not recorded which). Receptors were obtained from a woman between 50 and 59 years old in good health. The CDR3 runs from the conserved cysteine through the conserved F or W. The order of the fields is J gene, V gene, CDR3 protein.

j_gene: TRBJ2-3
v_gene: TRBV5-1
CDR3aa: CASSLALAGGAIPSDTQYF

j_gene: TRBJ1-4
v_gene: TRBV27
CDR3aa: CASSLWGGGEKLFF

j_gene: TRBJ2-7
v_gene: TRBV9
CDR3aa: CASSVALAGGPGEQYF

j_gene: TRBJ1-3
v_gene: TRBV29-1
CDR3aa: CSVDRADTIYF

j_gene: TRBJ2-2
v_gene: TRBV5-1
CDR3aa: CASSLEGTVRIGELFF

j_gene: TRBJ2-1
v_gene: TRBV10-3
CDR3aa: CAISVLAGTSYNEQFF

j_gene: TRBJ2-2
v_gene: TRBV4-2
CDR3aa: CASSDLANTGELFF

j_gene: TRBJ2-2
v_gene: TRBV7-6
CDR3aa: CASSLRITGTNSGELFF

j_gene: TRBJ2-3
v_gene: TRBV5-5
CDR3aa: CASSEGQGKADTQYF

j_gene: TRBJ2-1
v_gene: TRBV10-3
CDR3aa: CAIRPAQGQGQGEQFF

j_gene: TRBJ2-1
v_gene: TRBV29-1
CDR3aa: CSVAGGRGNEQFF

j_gene: TRBJ2-2
v_gene: TRBV2
CDR3aa: CASRRDTGELFF

j_gene: TRBJ2-1
v_gene: TRBV6-6
CDR3aa: CASSYSPPASGVYNEQFF

j_gene: TRBJ2-3
v_gene: TRBV5-5
CDR3aa: CASSLQPGLDTQYF

j_gene: TRBJ2-1
v_gene: TRBV24-1
CDR3aa: CATSDGTSGLSYNEQFF

j_gene: TRBJ1-3
v_gene: TRBV6-5
CDR3aa: CASSRDNGNTIYF

j_gene: TRBJ1-5
v_gene: TRBV6-1
CDR3aa: CASSDRILQPQHF

j_gene: TRBJ1-1
v_gene: TRBV3-1
CDR3aa: CASSHWAAEMNTEAFF

j_gene: TRBJ2-4
v_gene: TRBV7-2
CDR3aa: CASGAGGGLAKNIQYF

j_gene: TRBJ2-1
v_gene: TRBV5-4
CDR3aa: CASSRLQGRTYNEQFF

j_gene: TRBJ1-6
v_gene: TRBV6-6
CDR3aa: CASTAGPGNSPLHF

j_gene: TRBJ2-1
v_gene: TRBV20-1
CDR3aa: CSAGTTQSNEQFF

j_gene: TRBJ2-3
v_gene: TRBV11-2
CDR3aa: CASSLNREMYF

j_gene: TRBJ2-1
v_gene: TRBV11-3
CDR3aa: CASSLFQREGPSYNEQFF

j_gene: TRBJ2-1
v_gene: TRBV3-1
CDR3aa: CASSRLAGGHSYNEQFF

j_gene: TRBJ2-2
v_gene: TRBV5-1
CDR3aa: CASSTRRATGELFF

j_gene: TRBJ2-6
v_gene: TRBV29-1
CDR3aa: CSAARDTVSGANVLTF

j_gene: TRBJ2-3
v_gene: TRBV30
CDR3aa: CAWSPGLAGSDTQYF

j_gene: TRBJ2-5
v_gene: TRBV11-3
CDR3aa: CASSLADRTGRETQYF

j_gene: TRBJ2-5
v_gene: TRBV10-1
CDR3aa: CASSGKTGLVETQYF

j_gene: TRBJ2-7
v_gene: TRBV6-5
CDR3aa: CAAKDLANEQYF

j_gene: TRBJ1-5
v_gene: TRBV12-3/TRBV12-4
CDR3aa: CASSPRGRMGNQPQHF

j_gene: TRBJ2-3
v_gene: TRBV10-1
CDR3aa: CASSKRLAGVIDTQYF

j_gene: TRBJ2-1
v_gene: TRBV12-3/TRBV12-4
CDR3aa: CASTLPRDRGYEQFF

j_gene: TRBJ2-2
v_gene: TRBV24-1
CDR3aa: CATSANRGTNTGELFF

j_gene: TRBJ2-4
v_gene: TRBV2
CDR3aa: CASSERLENIQYF

j_gene: TRBJ1-1
v_gene: TRBV4-1
CDR3aa: CASSQDVPPIAFF

j_gene: TRBJ2-1
v_gene: TRBV5-1
CDR3aa: CASSADRGVFF

j_gene: TRBJ1-5
v_gene: TRBV7-8
CDR3aa: CASSLVIEGPQPQHF